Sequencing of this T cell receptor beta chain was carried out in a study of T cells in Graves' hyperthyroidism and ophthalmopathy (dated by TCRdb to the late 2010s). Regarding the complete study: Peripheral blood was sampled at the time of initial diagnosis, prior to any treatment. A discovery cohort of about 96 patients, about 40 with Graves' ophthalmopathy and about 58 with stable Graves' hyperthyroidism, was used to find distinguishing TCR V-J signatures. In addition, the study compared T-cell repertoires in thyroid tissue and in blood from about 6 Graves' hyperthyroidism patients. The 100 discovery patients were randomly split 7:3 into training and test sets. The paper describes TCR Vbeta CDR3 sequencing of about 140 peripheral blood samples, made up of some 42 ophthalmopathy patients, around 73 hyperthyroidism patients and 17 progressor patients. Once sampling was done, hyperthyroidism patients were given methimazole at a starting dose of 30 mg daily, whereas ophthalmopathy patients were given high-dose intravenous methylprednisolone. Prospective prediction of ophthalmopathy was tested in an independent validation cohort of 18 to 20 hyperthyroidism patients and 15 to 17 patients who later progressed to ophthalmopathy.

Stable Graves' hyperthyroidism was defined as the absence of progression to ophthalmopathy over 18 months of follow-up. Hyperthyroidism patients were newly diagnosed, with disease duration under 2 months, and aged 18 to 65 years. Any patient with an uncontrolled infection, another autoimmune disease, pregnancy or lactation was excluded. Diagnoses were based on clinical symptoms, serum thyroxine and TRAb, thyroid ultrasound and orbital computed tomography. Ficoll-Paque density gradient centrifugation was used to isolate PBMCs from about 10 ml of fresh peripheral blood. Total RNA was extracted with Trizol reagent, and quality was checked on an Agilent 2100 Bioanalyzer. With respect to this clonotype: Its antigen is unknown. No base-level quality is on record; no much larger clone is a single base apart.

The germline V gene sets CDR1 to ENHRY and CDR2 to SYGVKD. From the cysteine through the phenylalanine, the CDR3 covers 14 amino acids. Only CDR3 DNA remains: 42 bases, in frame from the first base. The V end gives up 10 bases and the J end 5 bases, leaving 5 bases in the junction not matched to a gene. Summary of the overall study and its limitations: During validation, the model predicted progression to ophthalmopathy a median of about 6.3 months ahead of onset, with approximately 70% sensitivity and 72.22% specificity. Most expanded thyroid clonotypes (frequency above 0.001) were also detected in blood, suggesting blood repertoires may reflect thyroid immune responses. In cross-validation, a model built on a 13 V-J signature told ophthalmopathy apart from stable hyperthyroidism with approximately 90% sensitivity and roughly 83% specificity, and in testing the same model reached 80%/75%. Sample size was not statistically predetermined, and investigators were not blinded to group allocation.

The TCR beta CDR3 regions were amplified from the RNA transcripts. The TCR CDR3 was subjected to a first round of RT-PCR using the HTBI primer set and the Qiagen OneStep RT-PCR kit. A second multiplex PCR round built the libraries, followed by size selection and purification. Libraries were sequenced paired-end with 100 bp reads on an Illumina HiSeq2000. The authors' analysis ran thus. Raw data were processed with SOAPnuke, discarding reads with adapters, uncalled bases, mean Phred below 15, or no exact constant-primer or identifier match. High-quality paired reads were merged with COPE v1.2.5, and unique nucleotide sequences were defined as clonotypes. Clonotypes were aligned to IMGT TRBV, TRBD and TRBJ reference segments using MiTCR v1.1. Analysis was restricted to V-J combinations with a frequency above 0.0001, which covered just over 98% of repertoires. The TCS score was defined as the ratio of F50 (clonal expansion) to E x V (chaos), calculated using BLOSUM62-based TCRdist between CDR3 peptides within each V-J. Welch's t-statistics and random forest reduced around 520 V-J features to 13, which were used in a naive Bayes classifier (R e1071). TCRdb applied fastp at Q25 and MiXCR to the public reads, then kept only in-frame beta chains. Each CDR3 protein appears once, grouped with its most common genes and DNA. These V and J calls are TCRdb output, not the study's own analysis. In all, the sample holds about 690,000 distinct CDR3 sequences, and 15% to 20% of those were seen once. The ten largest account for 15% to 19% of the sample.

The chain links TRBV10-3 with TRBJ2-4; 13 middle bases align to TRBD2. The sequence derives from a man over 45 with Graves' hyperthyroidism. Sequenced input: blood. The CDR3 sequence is CATRLAGGENIQYF. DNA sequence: TGTGCCACGCGACTAGCGGGAGGAGAAAACATTCAGTACTTC.